Below, 5 T cell receptor beta chains from the same sample are listed, as sequenced in a study of blood T cell repertoires in COVID-19. Clones were read by immunoSEQ multiplex PCR, and TCRdb kept only the in-frame ones, dropping some. Among more than 150,000 clones, around four fifths were seen once, and the ten largest hold 10% to 15%. The sequenced sample consisted of PBMCs or T cells enriched from blood (not recorded which). These receptors all stem from a man in his forties who had recovered from COVID-19.

For the CDR3, the DNA is TGTGCCAGCTCACCAGGAGCTGAAGCTTTCTTT. Translation gives CASSPGAEAFF. The V gene is TRBV18, the J gene TRBJ1-1; the D is unclear. Germline CDR1 reads KGHSH; CDR2 reads LQKENI. The CDR3 runs 11 residues. Trimming left V 2 bases short and J 6 bases short, with 4 bases between.

V gene TRBV5-1 combines with J gene TRBJ1-5; D might be TRBD1 (5 bases). The germline gives CDR1 SGHRS, CDR2 YFSETQ. The CDR3 spans 15 residues. Trimming took 4 bases from V and 2 from J, leaving 13 bases between them. This CDR3 reads CASSLLDSRNQPQHF. The CDR3, as DNA: TGCGCCAGCAGCCTATTAGACAGCCGCAATCAGCCCCAGCATTTT.

The chain joins TRBV27 to TRBJ2-1; 9 bases agree with TRBD2. Germline values: CDR1 MNHEY, CDR2 SMNVEV (reference sequence). The CDR3 loop spans 16 amino acids. The V and J ends lost 6 bases and 7 bases, in that order; junction bases with no gene match: 13. The CDR3 sequence is CASSLSIAGETNEQFF. The CDR3 coding sequence is TGTGCCAGCAGCCTTTCGATAGCGGGAGAAACAAATGAGCAGTTCTTC.

The chain couples TRBV19 to TRBJ1-1; D gene uncertain. CDR3 length: 15 amino acids. Germline V gene data show CDR1 as LNHDA and CDR2 as SQIVND (reference sequence). The V end lost 5 bases, the J end lost 0 bases, and 13 bases lay between the germline ends. The CDR3 loop reads CASSLLGSMNTEAFF. The DNA for the CDR3 is TGTGCCAGTAGTCTATTAGGTAGCATGAACACTGAAGCTTTCTTT.

The V and J genes are TRBV10-1 and TRBJ2-3; 9 nucleotides line up with TRBD1. The V gene end was trimmed by 2 bases and the J gene end by 2 bases; junction bases not matched to a gene: 2. The germline gives CDR1 WNHNN, CDR2 SYGVQD (reference sequence). This CDR3 is 15 amino acids long. The CDR3 DNA reads TGCGCCAGCAGTGAGGGACAGGGGATCACAGATACGCAGTATTTT. Its protein product is CASSEGQGITDTQYF.